Below, 12 T cell receptor beta chains from the same sample are listed, as sequenced in a study of metastatic and nonmetastatic thyroid tumors. TCRdb re-analyzed the PCR reads using MiXCR. Of fewer than 40,000 clones in the sample, about 18% are singletons; the top ten hold less than 7.5%. All patients were untreated before thyroid surgery. Sequenced material: blood. These TCRs come from a male donor with papillary thyroid cancer or a benign thyroid nodule (not recorded which). Some clones in this sample may be carry-over from other donors' samples.

This clone was detected many times. The rearrangement joins TRBV25-1 to TRBJ2-5; TRBD1 matches 10 bases. This CDR3 spans 14 amino acids. CDR1 and CDR2 from the germline V gene are MGHDK and SYGVNS. V was pared by 4 bases and J by 1 base, with 0 bases of the junction left unmatched. For the CDR3, the DNA is TGTGCCAGCAGTGGGACAGGGGGCCAAGAGACCCAGTACTTC. This sequence encodes CASSGTGGQETQYF.

The chain recombines TRBV6-1 with TRBJ2-7; 9 nucleotides align to TRBD1. The germline gives CDR1 MNHNS, CDR2 SASEGT. V lost 4 bases, J lost 6 bases, and 7 bases stayed unmatched. CDR3 length: 14 residues. The CDR3 nucleotides are TGTGCCAGCAGTGGGGGACAGGGACTCAGCGAGCAGTACTTC. It is translated as CASSGGQGLSEQYF.

The CDR3 is CASSITSGGQGALEQYF. The CDR3 nucleotides read TGTGCCAGCAGCATTACCTCGGGAGGGCAGGGGGCCCTCGAGCAGTACTTC. This chain links TRBV11-1 with TRBJ2-7; either TRBD1 or TRBD2 may supply D (8 bases each). This CDR3 region has 17 residues. CDR1 and CDR2 from the germline V gene are SGHAT and FQDESV (reference sequence). V gave up 5 bases and J gave up 6 bases, with 26 bases separating them.

Many counts were recorded for this clone. The rearrangement joins TRBV3-1 to TRBJ2-1, with a tentative D call TRBD1 (6 bases). The germline V and J ends were trimmed by 4 bases and 7 bases, with 17 bases remaining between them. The germline V gene has CDR1 LGHDT and CDR2 YNNKEL (reference sequence). CDR3 length: 15 residues. The CDR3 DNA is TGTGCCAGCAGCCTCAAGGTGGGGGCGAGGAATGAGCAGTTCTTC. Translation gives CASSLKVGARNEQFF.

This clone was recorded a few times. A read error may be the cause here, since a much bigger clone is one base away. The same CDR3 arises from other DNA sequences in this sample as well. The rearrangement links TRBV3-1 to TRBJ1-4; D is ambiguous. CDR1 and CDR2 (germline): LGHDT, YNNKEL (reference sequence). The CDR3 has 17 residues. The CDR3 loop is CASSQVAGPATNEKLFF. CDR3 nucleotides: TGTGCCAGCAGCCAGGTGGCAGGACCAGCAACTAATGAAAAATTGTTTTTT.

In this sample, this clone turned up many times. The chain links TRBV5-1 to TRBJ1-1; possibly TRBD1 for D (5 bases). The germline gives CDR1 SGHRS, CDR2 YFSETQ. The CDR3 has 15 amino acids. V lost 1 base, J lost 7 bases, and 17 bases lay in between. This CDR3 reads CASSLTASQGREAFF. In DNA, the CDR3 is TGCGCCAGCAGCTTGACCGCATCCCAGGGACGTGAAGCTTTCTTT.

Regarding this clone: At one end the junction does not follow the germline gene, possibly because of a read error. The genes are TRBV18 and TRBJ1-6; D is perhaps TRBD1 (5 bases). Per germline, CDR1 KGHSH and CDR2 LQKENI. This CDR3 is built from 11 residues. The CDR3 DNA follows: TGTGCCAACTCAGGGACGACTGAAGCTCTCTTT. Encoded protein: CANSGTTEALF.

The table lists this clone with many counts. The chain combines TRBV3-1 with TRBJ2-5; TRBD2 matches 8 bases. Trimming cost V 4 bases and J 7 bases; bases outside gene matches: 2. The V gene's germline CDR1 is LGHDT and CDR2 YNNKEL (reference sequence). The CDR3 sequence is 12 residues long. The CDR3 region is CASSLGGVTQYF. DNA of the CDR3: TGTGCCAGCAGCCTCGGGGGGGTGACCCAGTACTTC.

At least ten counts were recorded for this clone. The chain uses TRBV4-2 and TRBJ2-2; 7 bases are a match to TRBD2. V gave up 6 bases and J gave up 5 bases; unmatched junction bases: 15. CDR3 length: 17 amino acids. Germline values: CDR1 LGHNA, CDR2 YNFKEQ. CDR3 sequence reads: CASRNFISGGGTGELFF. CDR3 bases: TGTGCCAGCAGGAACTTCATAAGTGGCGGGGGTACCGGGGAGCTGTTTTTT.

This clone was detected ten times or more. This chain uses TRBV11-2 with TRBJ1-1, with D possibly TRBD1 on 5 matching bases. There are 17 residues in the CDR3. The germline CDR1 and CDR2 sequences are SGHAT and FQNNGV. V dropped 0 bases and J dropped 1 base, with 15 bases sitting between them. The CDR3: CASSLDQLGRANTEAFF. The CDR3 bases are TGTGCCAGCAGCTTAGATCAGTTGGGCAGGGCGAACACTGAAGCTTTCTTT.

This clone was seen at least ten times. The V and J genes are TRBV29-1 and TRBJ2-3, with TRBD2 identical over 12 bases. The junction had 8 bases not matched to a gene; V was cut back by 4 bases and J by 6 bases. There are 15 residues in the CDR3. The V gene's germline CDR1 is SQVTM and CDR2 ANQGSEA. The CDR3 sequence: CSVGRLAGGPDTQYF. CDR3 sequence (DNA): TGCAGCGTTGGACGTCTAGCGGGAGGGCCTGATACGCAGTATTTT.

In its sample, this clone was seen many times. J is TRBJ1-2 and V is TRBV6-1, with 7 bases fitting TRBD1. The CDR3 extends over 15 amino acids. The ends lost 6 bases at V and 7 bases at J; junction bases unmatched: 14. Germline V CDR1 and CDR2: MNHNS, SASEGT. The CDR3 DNA reads TGTGCCAGCAGCAACGGGGTAGGGGGCGGAGGTGGCTACACCTTC. It yields the protein CASSNGVGGGGGYTF.